This paragraph covers one T cell receptor beta chain sequence. Its antigen is still unknown. Per-base quality was not reported, and no clone a single base away is much larger than it. This record comes from a study of CD8 T cells in Susac syndrome (dated by TCRdb to between 2018 and 2020). With respect to the entire study: Whether CD8+ T cell activation and differentiation in Susac syndrome was antigen driven was tested using repertoire sequencing. What the study reported, not specific to this receptor: The TCR sequencing and HLA analysis was acknowledged to have included a relatively small number of individuals.

RNA was extracted using the RNeasy kit, and roughly 0.45 to 1 microgram was reverse transcribed with random hexamers. The immunoSEQ multiplex PCR assay, covering 54 Vbeta and 13 Jbeta segments, was used to amplify TCR beta CDR3 regions. To correct PCR amplification bias, a synthetic template baseline was used for both primer optimization and computational correction. The source study handled its data this way. Only productive sequences were kept, with reads annotated to V, D and J genes according to IMGT and analyzed in immunoSEQ Analyzer. Clonality was calculated as one minus the Shannon entropy normalized by log2 of the number of productive unique sequences. For each patient and control, public and private clones were evaluated within the 100 most prevalent clones. Susac-specific clones were defined as absent from healthy and MS cohorts, 850 to 1,300 published viral clones and other ImmuneACCESS disease sequences. TCRdb handled the public reads itself, with Q25 trimming in fastp and clone calling in MiXCR, and kept productive beta chains. Rows are combined by CDR3 protein, so each entry shows the most common genes and DNA. The V and J calls here are based on TCRdb, not the publication. The sample table contains about 210,000 distinct CDR3 sequences; only one count was recorded for more than 85% of them. Together, the top ten hold 0.082% of the sample.

The CDR3 holds 14 amino acids from the cysteine to the phenylalanine. Only the CDR3 region is kept as DNA, spanning 42 bases read in frame from base 1. CDR1 is given as MNHNY and CDR2 as SVGAGI, both from the germline V gene (reference sequence). The junction shows trimming of 2 bases on V and 5 bases on J, and the gene matches do not reach 2 bases of it. Peripheral blood CD8+ and CD4+ T cells from healthy donors, Susac syndrome patients and multiple sclerosis patients were profiled by high-throughput TCR beta sequencing. The multiple sclerosis controls were treatment-naive patients whose relapsing-remitting disease, either stable or active, fulfilled the revised McDonald criteria. CD8+ TEMRA cells were enriched by FACS, while bulk CD8+ and CD4+ T cells were purified by magnetic negative isolation. Blood was drawn into EDTA tubes, processed within 24 hours, and PBMCs were isolated by density gradient centrifugation. PBMCs destined for TCR sequencing were cryopreserved in liquid nitrogen and later thawed in a 37 °C water bath. The sorted or isolated CD4+, CD8+ and CD8+ TEMRA cells reached a purity of at least 90%.

Sequenced material: CD4+ T cells from PBMCs. The V and J genes are TRBV6-6 and TRBJ2-3, and 9 junction bases match TRBD1. The source is a human donor with multiple sclerosis. CDR3 reads: CASSYPGQGDTQYF. The nucleotide sequence reads as follows: TGTGCCAGCAGTTACCCGGGACAGGGAGATACGCAGTATTTT.